The rows below give T cell receptor beta chains drawn from one sample of a study of T cell responses to AZD1222 COVID-19 vaccine. Measured with immunoSEQ multiplex PCR; TCRdb has only the in-frame clones, and not every one. The sample consists of about 200,000 clones, about 93% of them appearing once. Specimen: peripheral blood, collected on day 0 of MenACWY control vaccination. These receptors were collected from an adult in good health. Each CDR3 is given with its conserved first and last residue. A D gene is named only where the DNA matches it firmly. For some rows the clone size is stated as once, few or many, or as a class when expanded; others skip it.

len: 14; j_gene: TRBJ1-2; v_gene: TRBV3-1/TRBV3-2; abundance: .; d_gene: .; CDR3aa: CASSQDGSHGGYTF; CDR3nt: TGTGCCAGCAGCCAGGACGGGAGTCATGGAGGCTACACCTTC
len: 16; j_gene: TRBJ2-2; v_gene: TRBV7-8; abundance: .; d_gene: .; CDR3aa: CASSLAGQLNTGELFF; CDR3nt: TGTGCCAGCAGCTTAGCGGGACAATTGAACACCGGGGAGCTGTTTTTT
len: 18; j_gene: TRBJ1-6; v_gene: TRBV20-1; abundance: .; d_gene: .; CDR3aa: CSASQEGRAWGYNSPLHF; CDR3nt: TGCAGTGCTAGTCAAGAAGGCAGGGCTTGGGGGTATAACTCACCCCTCCACTTT
len: 15; j_gene: TRBJ1-5; v_gene: TRBV5-1; abundance: .; d_gene: .; CDR3aa: CASSLDGTGNQPQHF; CDR3nt: TGCGCCAGCAGCTTGGACGGGACGGGAAATCAGCCCCAGCATTTT
len: 13; j_gene: TRBJ1-1; v_gene: TRBV5-4; abundance: .; d_gene: .; CDR3aa: CASSLAGNTEAFF; CDR3nt: TGTGCCAGCAGCTTGGCCGGAAACACTGAAGCTTTCTTT
len: 14; j_gene: TRBJ1-2; v_gene: TRBV15; abundance: .; d_gene: TRBD1; CDR3aa: CATSRGQGAYGYTF; CDR3nt: TGTGCCACCAGCAGGGGACAGGGGGCCTATGGCTACACCTTC
len: 16; j_gene: TRBJ1-4; v_gene: TRBV29-1; abundance: .; d_gene: .; CDR3aa: CSAAGTHMATNEKLFF; CDR3nt: TGCAGCGCCGCCGGGACTCATATGGCGACTAATGAAAAACTGTTTTTT
len: 14; j_gene: TRBJ1-3; v_gene: TRBV5-1; abundance: .; d_gene: .; CDR3aa: CASSEGLYGNTIYF; CDR3nt: TGCGCCAGCTCCGAGGGTCTATATGGAAACACCATATATTTT
len: 13; j_gene: TRBJ1-1; v_gene: TRBV6-5; abundance: .; d_gene: .; CDR3aa: CASSFRDDTEAFF; CDR3nt: TGTGCCAGCAGTTTCCGGGACGACACTGAAGCTTTCTTT
len: 17; j_gene: TRBJ1-5; v_gene: TRBV2; abundance: .; d_gene: .; CDR3aa: CASSPSWGSGGNQPQHF; CDR3nt: TGTGCCAGCAGTCCATCGTGGGGCTCAGGTGGCAATCAGCCCCAGCATTTT
len: 15; j_gene: TRBJ2-1; v_gene: TRBV6-5; abundance: .; d_gene: TRBD1; CDR3aa: CASSPSDRGYNEQFF; CDR3nt: TGTGCCAGCAGCCCGTCGGACAGGGGATACAATGAGCAGTTCTTC
len: 15; j_gene: TRBJ2-1; v_gene: TRBV18; abundance: .; d_gene: TRBD1; CDR3aa: CASSRGGQGYNEQFF; CDR3nt: TGTGCCAGCTCACGAGGGGGACAGGGATACAATGAGCAGTTCTTC
len: 16; j_gene: TRBJ2-7; v_gene: TRBV6-5; abundance: .; d_gene: TRBD1; CDR3aa: CASSYSSGTGNSEQYF; CDR3nt: TGTGCCAGCAGTTACTCAAGCGGGACAGGGAATAGCGAGCAGTACTTC
len: 18; j_gene: TRBJ1-3; v_gene: TRBV6-2/TRBV6-3; abundance: .; d_gene: TRBD1; CDR3aa: CASSYRLTGVYSGNTIYF; CDR3nt: TGTGCCAGCAGTTACCGCTTGACAGGGGTCTACTCTGGAAACACCATATATTTT
len: 18; j_gene: TRBJ2-7; v_gene: TRBV28; abundance: .; d_gene: TRBD2; CDR3aa: CASKMRLAGASRSYEQYF; CDR3nt: TGTGCCAGCAAGATGAGGCTAGCGGGGGCCTCCCGGTCCTACGAGCAGTACTTC
len: 19; j_gene: TRBJ1-5; v_gene: TRBV6-6; abundance: .; d_gene: TRBD1; CDR3aa: CASSPSYTGADKRNQPQHF; CDR3nt: TGTGCCAGCAGTCCGTCATATACAGGGGCCGACAAACGAAATCAGCCCCAGCATTTT
len: 15; j_gene: TRBJ2-2; v_gene: TRBV5-4; abundance: .; d_gene: TRBD1; CDR3aa: CASRDRGPNTGELFF; CDR3nt: TGTGCCAGCAGAGACAGGGGGCCGAACACCGGGGAGCTGTTTTTT
len: 10; j_gene: TRBJ1-1; v_gene: TRBV10-3; abundance: .; d_gene: .; CDR3aa: CAAGTTEAFF; CDR3nt: TGTGCCGCCGGGACCACTGAAGCTTTCTTT
len: 13; j_gene: TRBJ2-5; v_gene: TRBV5-4; abundance: .; d_gene: TRBD1; CDR3aa: CASSPQGVETQYF; CDR3nt: TGTGCCAGCAGCCCACAGGGGGTCGAGACCCAGTACTTC
len: 15; j_gene: TRBJ2-7; v_gene: TRBV18; abundance: .; d_gene: TRBD1; CDR3aa: CASSPPGQGAYEQYF; CDR3nt: TGTGCCAGCTCACCACCTGGACAGGGGGCCTACGAGCAGTACTTC
len: 14; j_gene: TRBJ1-2; v_gene: TRBV3-1/TRBV3-2; abundance: .; d_gene: .; CDR3aa: CASSQDSKMVGYTF; CDR3nt: TGTGCCAGCAGCCAAGACTCTAAAATGGTCGGCTACACCTTC
len: 18; j_gene: TRBJ1-2; v_gene: TRBV19; abundance: .; d_gene: .; CDR3aa: CARGPDLQDPNKLYGYTF; CDR3nt: TGTGCCAGGGGACCAGATCTTCAGGACCCAAACAAACTCTATGGCTACACCTTC
len: 13; j_gene: TRBJ1-1; v_gene: TRBV18; abundance: .; d_gene: .; CDR3aa: CASSLQKNTEAFF; CDR3nt: TGTGCCAGCTCACTCCAGAAGAACACTGAAGCTTTCTTT
len: 15; j_gene: TRBJ2-2; v_gene: TRBV9; abundance: few; d_gene: .; CDR3aa: CASRPSGRNTGELFF; CDR3nt: TGTGCCAGCAGGCCGAGCGGCCGGAACACCGGGGAGCTGTTTTTT
len: 16; j_gene: TRBJ1-6; v_gene: TRBV23-1; abundance: .; d_gene: .; CDR3aa: CASSQSAGSENSPLHF; CDR3nt: TGCGCCAGCAGTCAATCAGCCGGCAGCGAAAATTCACCCCTCCACTTT
len: 14; j_gene: TRBJ2-3; v_gene: TRBV5-5; abundance: .; d_gene: .; CDR3aa: CASSLVGPTDTQYF; CDR3nt: TGTGCCAGCAGCTTGGTGGGCCCCACAGATACGCAGTATTTT
len: 13; j_gene: TRBJ2-7; v_gene: TRBV12-3/TRBV12-4; abundance: .; d_gene: .; CDR3aa: CASSPGLGYEQYF; CDR3nt: TGTGCCAGCAGCCCGGGTCTGGGCTACGAGCAGTACTTC
len: 15; j_gene: TRBJ1-3; v_gene: TRBV4-3; abundance: .; d_gene: .; CDR3aa: CASSQETDSGNTIYF; CDR3nt: TGCGCCAGCAGCCAAGAAACGGACAGCGGAAACACCATATATTTT
len: 17; j_gene: TRBJ2-6; v_gene: TRBV9; abundance: .; d_gene: .; CDR3aa: CASRGVPQFSGANVLTF; CDR3nt: TGTGCCAGCAGGGGAGTCCCTCAATTCTCTGGGGCCAACGTCCTGACTTTC
len: 15; j_gene: TRBJ1-3; v_gene: TRBV25-1; abundance: .; d_gene: TRBD1; CDR3aa: CASSGDRGTGNTIYF; CDR3nt: TGTGCCAGCAGTGGGGACAGGGGAACTGGAAACACCATATATTTT
len: 15; j_gene: TRBJ1-6; v_gene: TRBV11-3; abundance: .; d_gene: .; CDR3aa: CASSLDGRDNSPLHF; CDR3nt: TGTGCCAGCAGCTTAGACGGCCGGGATAATTCACCCCTCCACTTT
len: 15; j_gene: TRBJ2-5; v_gene: TRBV4-3; abundance: .; d_gene: .; CDR3aa: CASSQDMGRGETQYF; CDR3nt: TGCGCCAGCAGCCAAGATATGGGGAGAGGAGAGACCCAGTACTTC
len: 14; j_gene: TRBJ1-3; v_gene: TRBV30; abundance: .; d_gene: .; CDR3aa: CAWAPGSSGNTIYF; CDR3nt: TGTGCCTGGGCCCCGGGAAGCTCTGGAAACACCATATATTTT
len: 16; j_gene: TRBJ1-2; v_gene: TRBV5-1; abundance: few; d_gene: TRBD1; CDR3aa: CASSYGTGGPIYGYTF; CDR3nt: TGCGCCAGCAGCTATGGGACAGGGGGCCCTATCTATGGCTACACCTTC
len: 15; j_gene: TRBJ1-2; v_gene: TRBV7-2; abundance: .; d_gene: TRBD1; CDR3aa: CASSSTHTGAGGYTF; CDR3nt: TGTGCCAGCAGCTCGACCCATACAGGGGCGGGCGGCTACACCTTC
len: 16; j_gene: TRBJ1-4; v_gene: TRBV18; abundance: .; d_gene: .; CDR3aa: CASSLGPTGISEKLFF; CDR3nt: TGTGCCAGCTCACTTGGACCCACAGGGATTAGTGAAAAACTGTTTTTT
len: 13; j_gene: TRBJ1-4; v_gene: TRBV15; abundance: .; d_gene: .; CDR3aa: CATARGKNEKLFF; CDR3nt: TGTGCCACCGCGAGGGGAAAAAATGAAAAACTGTTTTTT
len: 12; j_gene: TRBJ2-5; v_gene: TRBV4-2; abundance: .; d_gene: .; CDR3aa: CASSYSQETQYF; CDR3nt: TGTGCCAGTTCCTACAGTCAAGAGACCCAGTACTTC